This record concerns one T cell receptor (beta chain) sequence. Its antigen is undetermined. The data derive from a study of siplizumab effects on memory and regulatory T cells. Each sample yielded around 10^5 assayed TCR templates. Measured with immunoSEQ multiplex PCR; TCRdb has only the in-frame clones, and not every one. The table shows around 87,000 clones, with 85% to 90% occurring only once. Trimming removed 0 bases from V and 1 base from J, with 15 bases in between. This CDR3 is built from 17 residues. The germline CDR1 and CDR2 sequences are MNHEY and SMNVEV (reference sequence). Study-level points and caveats: Where siplizumab was present, mappable alloreactive CD4+ clones averaged around 63% Treg-derived, compared with 25% to 30% in controls.

The sequencing sample was made of CD4+ T cells sorted from blood. The rearrangement uses TRBV27 and TRBJ1-2; maybe TRBD1 (6 bases). This clonotype was sampled from a human donor in good health. CDR3 nucleotides: TGTGCCAGCAGTTTATCGGGGGGAGGGGGACGTAACTATGGCTACACCTTC. Amino acids: CASSLSGGGGRNYGYTF.